Following are 20 T cell receptor beta chains from one sample sequenced in a study of T-cell memory formation after mild COVID-19. TCRdb analysed the 5' RACE reads with MiXCR anew, one entry per CDR3 protein. The repertoire holds some 410,000 distinct CDR3 sequences, with more than 20% as singletons. Input material: PBMCs or a T cell subset sorted from them (not recorded which). Every receptor here comes from an adult woman who had mild COVID-19 (a few samples of this study predate the infection). Cell type and time point are not known.

The chain has TRBV12-3 or TRBV12-4 and TRBJ2-3; D is uncertain. The CDR3 length is 14 residues. V lost 4 bases and J 4 bases, leaving 12 bases between the germline ends. DNA for the CDR3: TGTGCCAGCAGTTCGCCCCAAAAGGCAGATACGCAGTATTTT. Translation: CASSSPQKADTQYF.

The chain has TRBV6-5 and TRBJ2-7, with 7 positions matching TRBD1. The CDR3 is made up of 14 amino acids. Germline V gene data show CDR1 as MNHEY and CDR2 as SVGAGI. V lost 5 bases to trimming and J lost 4 bases; unmatched junction nucleotides: 8. CDR3 nucleotide sequence: TGTGCCAGCAGTAAATATGGGACAGTATACGAGCAGTACTTC. Translating it yields CASSKYGTVYEQYF.

This clonotype was counted between two and nine times. The J gene is TRBJ2-3, the V gene TRBV7-3; D remains unclear. There are 14 residues in the CDR3. Germline loops: CDR1 SGHTA, CDR2 FQGTGA. With 2 bases removed from V and 2 bases from J, the gap between germline ends came to 8 bases. CDR3 DNA: TGTGCCAGCAGCTTAGCGTGGGCCACAGATACGCAGTATTTT. This translates into CASSLAWATDTQYF.

The chain combines TRBV10-3 with TRBJ2-1, with D possibly TRBD2 on 5 matching bases. From germline, CDR1 is ENHRY and CDR2 SYGVKD. The CDR3 length is 15 residues. Trimming cost V 10 bases and J 2 bases, with 18 bases left between them. CDR3 coding DNA: TGTGCCAGCGGAGGTGTATCTGGGACCTACAATGAGCAGTTCTTC. As protein: CASGGVSGTYNEQFF.

This clonotype was observed a handful of times. The rearrangement uses TRBV30 and TRBJ2-7; 7 nucleotides agree with TRBD2. In germline, CDR1 is GTSNPN, CDR2 SVGIG (reference sequence). The V gene end was trimmed by 0 bases and the J gene end by 6 bases; junction bases not matched to a gene: 11. The CDR3 extends over 15 amino acids. The CDR3 is CAWSVLASGPSEQYF. CDR3 DNA sequence: TGTGCCTGGAGTGTACTGGCTAGCGGACCTAGCGAGCAGTACTTC.

The gene calls are TRBV20-1 and TRBJ2-7, with TRBD2 matching over 8 bases. Germline trimming cut 1 base from V and 7 bases from J; bases unmatched to any gene: 6. Germline V lookup: CDR1 DFQATT, CDR2 SNEGSKA (reference sequence). This CDR3 is 13 amino acids long. CDR3 bases: TGCAGTGCTAGAGTTAGCGGGACGGGAGAGCAGTACTTC. Translation gives CSARVSGTGEQYF.

This clonotype was recorded a few times. The chain has TRBV9 and TRBJ1-1; D uncertain. Per germline, CDR1 SGDLS and CDR2 YYNGEE. CDR3 size: 14 residues. The V gene lost 0 bases and the J gene lost 4 bases, with 10 bases spanning the gap. CDR3 sequence (DNA): TGTGCCAGCAGCGTAGCGGATAGGGCCACTGAAGCTTTCTTT. Translated, it gives CASSVADRATEAFF.

This clonotype has more than one count but fewer than ten. This rearrangement joins TRBV6-6 to TRBJ1-1, with D uncertain. Deletions cut 6 bases from V and 3 bases from J, with 14 bases between. This CDR3 comprises 14 residues. Germline V gene sequence: CDR1 MNHNY, CDR2 SVGAGI (reference sequence). CDR3 protein: CASRGNLGDTEAFF. CDR3 coding DNA: TGTGCCAGCAGAGGGAACCTCGGAGACACTGAAGCTTTCTTT.

V usage is TRBV12-3 or TRBV12-4 and J usage is TRBJ2-7, with D unresolved. The CDR3 loop spans 16 amino acids. The V gene lost 4 bases and the J gene lost 4 bases, with 20 bases spanning the gap. CDR3 DNA sequence: TGTGCCAGCAGTTCGTCCTTCGGCGCGATTAAATACGAGCAGTACTTC. It yields the protein CASSSSFGAIKYEQYF.

This clonotype was seen a handful of times. The rearrangement links TRBV25-1 to TRBJ2-7; 10 bases fit TRBD1. The germline V gene encodes CDR1 MGHDK and CDR2 SYGVNS. CDR3 length: 15 amino acids. Trimming removed 8 bases from V and 0 bases from J; junction bases left unmatched: 7. The CDR3 loop is CASGTGVLSSYEQYF. The CDR3 nucleotides are TGTGCCAGCGGGACAGGGGTCTTAAGCTCCTACGAGCAGTACTTC.

The CDR3 reads CASSLPRASYNEQFF. The CDR3 bases are TGTGCCAGCAGCTTACCCAGGGCCTCCTACAATGAGCAGTTCTTC. The chain combines TRBV5-4 with TRBJ2-1, with a weak D call TRBD1 (5 bases). Germline CDR1 and CDR2: SGHNT and YYREEE (reference sequence). This CDR3 region has 15 residues. The germline V and J ends were trimmed by 2 bases and 0 bases, with 9 bases remaining between them.

The genes are TRBV10-3 and TRBJ1-1, with D maybe TRBD1 (6 bases). From germline, CDR1 is ENHRY and CDR2 SYGVKD. The CDR3 extends over 14 amino acids. Trimming left V 8 bases short and J 1 base short, with 14 bases between. CDR3 nucleotides: TGTGCCATCCTCCCGGACAGATCGAACACTGAAGCTTTCTTT. As protein: CAILPDRSNTEAFF.

The chain combines TRBV4-1 with TRBJ2-1; 11 bases align to TRBD2. This CDR3 spans 18 amino acids. Per the germline V gene, CDR1 is MGHRA and CDR2 is YSYEKL. After removal of 2 bases from V and 2 bases from J, the junction contained 8 bases not matched to a gene. In DNA, the CDR3 is TGCGCCAGCAGCCAAACAAACTTAGCGGGGGGGGCCTACAATGAGCAGTTCTTC. Amino acids: CASSQTNLAGGAYNEQFF.

This clonotype was counted between two and nine times. This chain joins TRBV5-1 and TRBJ2-3, with D unresolved. V was cut by 3 bases and J by 10 bases, with 12 bases left in between. CDR1 and CDR2 from the germline V gene are SGHRS and YFSETQ. The CDR3 totals 12 residues. The CDR3 here is CASSSPSAPQYF. The DNA for the CDR3 is TGCGCCAGCAGCTCGCCCTCGGCCCCGCAGTATTTT.

The genes are TRBV12-3 or TRBV12-4 and TRBJ1-3, with 11 positions matching TRBD1. This CDR3 is 16 amino acids long. With V trimmed by 7 bases and J by 3 bases, 8 bases remained unmatched. The CDR3 sequence is CASNPGTGGFGNTIYF. The CDR3 DNA sequence: TGTGCCAGCAATCCCGGGACAGGGGGTTTTGGAAACACCATATATTTT.

This clonotype occurred a few times. The chain joins TRBV6-5 to TRBJ2-7, with D maybe TRBD2 (5 bases). CDR3 length: 13 residues. Trimming removed 6 bases at V and 7 bases at J, with 16 bases between. Per the germline V gene, CDR1 is MNHEY and CDR2 is SVGAGI. The CDR3 region is CASRTLRGGEQYF. In DNA form, the CDR3 reads TGTGCCAGCAGGACCTTACGGGGTGGAGAGCAGTACTTC.

The chain recombines TRBV29-1 with TRBJ1-1; no clear D gene. This CDR3 has 14 residues. The germline CDR1 and CDR2 sequences are SQVTM and ANQGSEA. Trimming pared 0 bases from V and 0 bases from J, leaving 8 bases between. CDR3 amino acids: CSVEDTLMNTEAFF. As DNA, the CDR3 is TGCAGCGTTGAAGATACATTAATGAACACTGAAGCTTTCTTT.

The J gene is TRBJ2-5, the V gene TRBV5-1; D ambiguous. Germline CDR1 SGHRS, CDR2 YFSETQ. The V end lost 1 base, the J end lost 7 bases, and 5 bases lay between the germline ends. The CDR3 loop spans 11 amino acids. CDR3 sequence reads: CASSLLGTQYF. The CDR3 coding sequence is TGCGCCAGCAGCTTGCTCGGGACCCAGTACTTC.

This clonotype was detected a few times. The chain links TRBV20-1 to TRBJ2-7; 10 nucleotides line up with TRBD1. Germline CDR1 DFQATT, CDR2 SNEGSKA (reference sequence). The J segment lost 4 bases and the V segment lost 5 bases, leaving 8 bases of the junction unmatched. CDR3 length equals 14 residues. Here the CDR3 reads CSASDRGLVYEQYF. The CDR3 DNA reads TGCAGTGCTTCAGACAGGGGGCTGGTGTACGAGCAGTACTTC.

In this sample, this clonotype turned up a few times. The CDR3 here is CATSDLFQGAPSHEQYF. DNA for the CDR3: TGTGCCACCAGTGATTTGTTCCAGGGGGCGCCTTCCCACGAGCAGTACTTC. The gene calls are TRBV24-1 and TRBJ2-7; TRBD1 matches at 8 bases. V dropped 0 bases and J dropped 5; count of bases not matched to a gene: 11. Per the germline V gene, CDR1 is KGHDR and CDR2 is SFDVKD. The CDR3 is 17 amino acids.